The 26 T cell receptor beta chains in this list originate from one sample, sequenced in a study of beta chain features in type 1 diabetes. The investigators reverse transcribed all of the isolated RNA, so they sequenced expressed TCRB transcripts. Sequenced by immunoSEQ multiplex PCR; TCRdb stores in-frame clones only, minus some. In the table there are around 280,000 clones, roughly 8% of which are singletons. The sequencing input was central memory CD4+ T cells from blood. These receptors were taken from a woman aged 18-30 years in good health.

The chain carries TRBV7-2 and TRBJ2-5, with 10 bases identical to TRBD2. Germline V gene sequence: CDR1 SGHTA, CDR2 FQGNSA. The CDR3 sequence is 15 residues long. Trimming at V came to 2 bases and at J to 5 bases, leaving 5 bases not matched to a gene. CDR3 amino acids: CASSLPSGGAETQYF. CDR3 DNA sequence: TGTGCCAGCAGCTTACCAAGCGGGGGGGCGGAGACCCAGTACTTC.

This clone was seen a handful of times. This chain connects TRBV15 to TRBJ2-7, with D possibly being TRBD1 or TRBD2 (8 bases each). Germline V gene lookup returns CDR1 LNHNV and CDR2 YYDKDF (reference sequence). This CDR3 comprises 17 residues. Trimming took off 3 bases at V and 0 bases at J, with 18 bases between the two ends. CDR3 nucleotides: TGTGCCACCAGCAGGGGCGGGGGGACAGGACTCTCCTACGAGCAGTACTTC. It codes for CATSRGGGTGLSYEQYF.

A few counts support this clone. The CDR3 reads CASSLQRETQYF. The DNA for the CDR3 is TGTGCCAGCAGCCTACAGAGAGAGACCCAGTACTTC. The chain couples TRBV14 to TRBJ2-5; D unresolved. The germline gives CDR1 SGHDN, CDR2 FVKESK. Deletions cut 4 bases from V and 4 bases from J, with 7 bases between. The CDR3 spans 12 residues.

The sample holds a few counts of this clone. Germline and junction disagree at one end, which may indicate a read error. The rearrangement uses TRBV11-3 and TRBJ2-3; no reliable D call. Germline V gives CDR1 SGHNT, CDR2 YENEEA. The CDR3 runs 14 residues. CDR3 sequence (DNA): TGTGCCAGCAGCATAGACGGTAACACAGATACGCAGTATTTT. This encodes CASSIDGNTDTQYF.

This clone came up a few times. The CDR3 bases are TGTGCCAGCAAAAGCGGGAGCACAGATACGCAGTATTTT. This codes for CASKSGSTDTQYF. V and J are TRBV2 and TRBJ2-3; D perhaps matches TRBD2 (6 bases). The V end was cut by 7 bases, the J end by 0 bases, with 8 bases between. CDR1 is SNHLY, CDR2 FYNNEI, per germline. This CDR3 has 13 amino acids. The whole variable domain, filled in from reference TRBV2 and TRBJ2-3, reads EPEVTQTPSHQVTQMGQEVILRCVPISNHLYFYWYRQILGQKVEFLVSFYNNEISEKSEIFDDQFSVERPDGSNFTLKIRSTKLEDSAMYFCASKSGSTDTQYFGPGTRLTVL.

The chain is built from TRBV7-2 and TRBJ2-7, with D tentatively TRBD1 (5 bases). This CDR3 contains 14 residues. The V and J ends lost 3 bases and 5 bases respectively, with 14 bases between them. Germline V gene data show CDR1 as SGHTA and CDR2 as FQGNSA. For the CDR3, the DNA is TGTGCCAGCAGCTTTTCGACAGCAGCCGACGAGCAGTACTTC. It translates to CASSFSTAADEQYF.

A few counts support this clone. The rearrangement joins TRBV5-4 to TRBJ2-3; TRBD1 agrees at 11 bases. Germline CDR1 and CDR2: SGHNT and YYREEE (reference sequence). This CDR3 is 16 amino acids long. Germline trimming cut 1 base from V and 0 bases from J; bases unmatched to any gene: 1. CDR3 DNA sequence: TGTGCCAGCAGCTTGCGGGACAGGGGGAGCACAGATACGCAGTATTTT. It specifies CASSLRDRGSTDTQYF.

This clone was detected only a few times. The rearrangement uses TRBV19 and TRBJ2-1; no firm D call. The CDR3 runs to 15 residues. Trimming removed 5 bases at V and 0 bases at J, with 11 bases between. Germline CDR1 LNHDA, CDR2 SQIVND (reference sequence). The CDR3 loop reads CASSEDAYSYNEQFF. The CDR3 DNA reads TGTGCCAGTAGTGAGGATGCGTACTCCTACAATGAGCAGTTCTTC.

This clone was detected a few times. The V gene is TRBV6-5, the J gene TRBJ2-3, with D possibly being TRBD1 (5 bases). The CDR3 has 15 residues. Deletions cut 6 bases from V and 2 bases from J, with 15 bases between. CDR1 is MNHEY and CDR2 is SVGAGI in the germline V gene. CDR3 region: CASSPRVFPTDTQYF. CDR3 DNA: TGTGCCAGCAGCCCCAGGGTTTTCCCCACAGATACGCAGTATTTT.

The CDR3 sequence: CASSLVLGEETQYF. For the CDR3, the DNA is TGTGCCAGCAGCTTAGTTTTAGGGGAGGAGACCCAGTACTTC. The rearrangement links TRBV7-2 to TRBJ2-5; D assignment may be TRBD1 or TRBD2 (5 bases each). Germline V CDR1 and CDR2: SGHTA, FQGNSA. V lost 1 base, J lost 5 bases, and 11 bases lay in between. The CDR3 spans 14 residues.

This clone appeared a few times. J is TRBJ1-1 and V is TRBV28; D ambiguous. Trimming pared 7 bases from V and 1 base from J, leaving 10 bases between. The CDR3 runs 13 residues. From germline, CDR1 is MDHEN and CDR2 SYDVKM. As DNA, the CDR3 is TGTGCCAGCAACGGGTTCGGGAACACTGAAGCTTTCTTT. Protein: CASNGFGNTEAFF.

This clone was picked up a small number of times. V gene TRBV4-1 combines with J gene TRBJ1-4; 8 bases align to TRBD1. Germline CDR1 reads MGHRA; CDR2 reads YSYEKL. The CDR3 runs to 14 residues. Trimming removed 4 bases from V and 6 bases from J; junction bases left unmatched: 4. In DNA form, the CDR3 reads TGCGCCAGCAGCCCGACAGGGGACGATGAAAAACTGTTTTTT. Its protein product is CASSPTGDDEKLFF.

This clone turned up a few times. The V and J genes are TRBV27 and TRBJ1-3; no reliable D call. The CDR3 totals 15 residues. Germline V lookup: CDR1 MNHEY, CDR2 SMNVEV (reference sequence). Trimming removed 8 bases from V and 2 bases from J, with 16 bases in between. The CDR3 sequence is CASAKEGLPGNTIYF. CDR3 in DNA: TGTGCCAGCGCCAAGGAGGGCCTTCCTGGAAACACCATATATTTT.

This clone was recorded a few times. This chain connects TRBV5-1 to TRBJ2-3, with D perhaps matching TRBD2 (5 bases). Germline V gene sequence: CDR1 SGHRS, CDR2 YFSETQ. V was pared by 0 bases and J by 4 bases, with 18 bases between. The length of the CDR3 is 17 residues. The CDR3 coding sequence is TGCGCCAGCAGCTTGGAAATGCCGGGCACCGGGGCAGATACGCAGTATTTT. This sequence encodes CASSLEMPGTGADTQYF. Together with reference TRBV5-1 and TRBJ2-3, the CDR3 gives the full variable domain: KAGVTQTPRYLIKTRGQQVTLSCSPISGHRSVSWYQQTPGQGLQFLFEYFSETQRNKGNFPGRFSGRQFSNSRSEMNVSTLELGDSALYLCASSLEMPGTGADTQYFGPGTRLTVL.

The chain links TRBV16 to TRBJ2-6; D gene ambiguous. This CDR3 region has 20 residues. The V gene lost 2 bases and the J gene lost 0 bases, with 20 bases spanning the gap. Germline V CDR1 and CDR2: KGHSY, FQNENV. CDR3: CASSQGDWRRLPSGANVLTF. The CDR3 nucleotides read TGTGCCAGCAGCCAAGGGGATTGGCGCCGCCTCCCCTCTGGGGCCAACGTCCTGACTTTC.

The table lists this clone with many counts. V is TRBV6-5 and J is TRBJ2-1; tentative D call: TRBD2 (6 bases). The germline V and J ends were trimmed by 6 bases and 8 bases, with 11 bases remaining between them. The germline V gene has CDR1 MNHEY and CDR2 SVGAGI. The CDR3 is 12 amino acids. CDR3 bases: TGTGCCAGCAGGGGCCTAGCGTATGAGCAGTTCTTC. As protein: CASRGLAYEQFF.

This clone was counted only a few times. V usage is TRBV7-9 and J usage is TRBJ2-6; no firm D call. The CDR3 has 16 amino acids. The V gene lost 2 bases and the J gene lost 2 bases, with 10 bases spanning the gap. CDR1 and CDR2 from the germline V gene are SEHNR and FQNEAQ (reference sequence). As DNA, the CDR3 is TGTGCCAGCAGCTTATTAGTAGTAACTGGGGCCAACGTCCTGACTTTC. Translation gives CASSLLVVTGANVLTF.

This chain links TRBV7-9 with TRBJ2-1; D remains unclear. The CDR3 totals 12 residues. Germline assignment: CDR1 SEHNR and CDR2 FQNEAQ (reference sequence). V shed 0 bases and J shed 10 bases, with 7 bases lying between them. CDR3: CASSLAITEQFF. In DNA, the CDR3 is TGTGCCAGCAGCTTAGCTATCACAGAGCAGTTCTTC.

This clone was seen a handful of times. The V and J genes are TRBV7-3 and TRBJ2-1, with TRBD2 matching 15 bases. This CDR3 is built from 20 residues. Trimming cost V 0 bases and J 5 bases; bases outside gene matches: 11. The germline V gene has CDR1 SGHTA and CDR2 FQGTGA. The CDR3 DNA reads as TGTGCCAGCAGCTTAACTCCCGGACTAGGACTAGCGGGGGGGAACAATGAGCAGTTCTTC. It codes for CASSLTPGLGLAGGNNEQFF.

The chain uses TRBV7-9 and TRBJ2-3; 12 bases are shared with TRBD2. CDR3 size: 13 residues. V trimming: 5 bases; J trimming: 12 bases; junction bases outside the gene matches: 6. The germline CDR1 and CDR2 sequences are SEHNR and FQNEAQ (reference sequence). The CDR3 loop reads CASSLGTSGRQYF. The CDR3 DNA reads TGTGCCAGCAGCCTTGGGACTAGCGGGCGACAGTATTTT.

There are a few counts of this clone. The chain joins TRBV13 to TRBJ2-3; 11 bases map to TRBD1. CDR1 is PRHDT, CDR2 FYEKMQ, per germline (reference sequence). CDR3 length equals 15 residues. With V trimmed by 8 bases and J by 3 bases, 7 bases remained unmatched. For the CDR3, the DNA is TGTGCCAGCCACGCGGACAGGGGGCGAACAGATACGCAGTATTTT. Translated: CASHADRGRTDTQYF.

This clone was detected only a few times. The chain links TRBV12-5 to TRBJ2-7; D is uncertain. Trimming pared 2 bases from V and 4 bases from J, leaving 9 bases between. This CDR3 spans 13 amino acids. Germline-derived CDR1 and CDR2 are LGHNT and FRNRAP. CDR3 nucleotides: TGTGCTAGTGGTTTGAGTAAAACGTACGAGCAGTACTTC. It codes for CASGLSKTYEQYF. Full variable domain (remainder filled in from reference TRBV12-5 and TRBJ2-7): DARVTQTPRHKVTEMGQEVTMRCQPILGHNTVFWYRQTMMQGLELLAYFRNRAPLDDSGMPKDRFSAEMPDATLATLKIQPSEPRDSAVYFCASGLSKTYEQYFGPGTRLTVT.

V is TRBV30 and J is TRBJ2-2; no clear D. Trimming stripped 2 bases from V and 2 bases from J, with 9 bases between. The CDR3 runs 14 residues. Germline values: CDR1 GTSNPN, CDR2 SVGIG (reference sequence). The CDR3 DNA is TGTGCCTGGAGTTACCCGACCAACACCGGGGAGCTGTTTTTT. It specifies CAWSYPTNTGELFF. Together with reference TRBV30 and TRBJ2-2, the CDR3 gives the full variable domain: SQTIHQWPATLVQPVGSPLSLECTVEGTSNPNLYWYRQAAGRGLQLLFYSVGIGQISSEVPQNLSASRPQDRQFILSSKKLLLSDSGFYLCAWSYPTNTGELFFGEGSRLTVL.

This clone came up a few times. The chain combines TRBV25-1 with TRBJ1-4, with D maybe TRBD1 (5 bases). The CDR3 extends over 12 amino acids. Germline assignment: CDR1 MGHDK and CDR2 SYGVNS. V was shortened by 10 bases and J by 8 bases, with 14 bases between the two germline ends. The CDR3 is CATWGAGEKLFF. Here the CDR3 DNA reads TGTGCCACGTGGGGCGCGGGAGAAAAACTGTTTTTT.

This clone was seen more than once but under ten times. This chain uses TRBV2 with TRBJ2-3; TRBD2 matches at 8 bases. Germline CDR1 is SNHLY and CDR2 is FYNNEI. J gave up 2 bases and V 4 bases, and 5 bases lay outside the gene matches. The CDR3 contains 15 residues. CDR3 residues: CASSANSGVTDTQYF. CDR3 coding DNA: TGTGCCAGCAGTGCGAATAGCGGGGTCACAGATACGCAGTATTTT.

This clone was seen a handful of times. The chain joins TRBV29-1 to TRBJ2-1; TRBD1 matches 11 bases. Trimming at V came to 8 bases and at J to 4 bases, leaving 4 bases not matched to a gene. CDR3 length: 13 amino acids. Germline V lookup: CDR1 SQVTM, CDR2 ANQGSEA. The CDR3 loop is CSLGTGGYNEQFF. CDR3 nucleotides: TGCAGCCTCGGGACAGGGGGGTACAATGAGCAGTTCTTC.